Presented here are 16 T cell receptor beta chains from one specimen sequenced in a study of T cell responses to AZD1222 COVID-19 vaccine. Clones were sequenced by immunoSEQ multiplex PCR, and TCRdb holds only the in-frame ones, with some missing. The table includes under 150,000 clones, approximately 90% detected once. This specimen was peripheral blood, taken on day 0 of AZD1222 vaccination. The receptor set was obtained from an adult in good health.

This clone was observed a few times. V is TRBV9 and J is TRBJ2-2; weak D call: TRBD2 (6 bases). Germline CDR1 SGDLS, CDR2 YYNGEE. This CDR3 contains 14 residues. Trimming shortened V by 4 bases and J by 4 bases, and 11 bases separated the two germline ends. The CDR3 reads CASSPGLRTGELFF. The CDR3 DNA sequence: TGTGCCAGCAGCCCGGGACTTCGCACCGGGGAGCTGTTTTTT. Full variable domain (rest looked up from reference TRBV9 and TRBJ2-2): DSGVTQTPKHLITATGQRVTLRCSPRSGDLSVYWYQQSLDQGLQFLIQYYNGEERAKGNILERFSAQQFPDLHSELNLSSLELGDSALYFCASSPGLRTGELFFGEGSRLTVL.

The chain employs TRBV7-2 and TRBJ2-6, with D possibly called TRBD1 or TRBD2 (5 bases each). The CDR3 runs to 15 residues. Trimming took 2 bases from V and 2 from J, leaving 7 bases between them. Germline assignment: CDR1 SGHTA and CDR2 FQGNSA. This chain's CDR3 is CASSLKGPGANVLTF. CDR3 DNA: TGTGCCAGCAGCTTAAAGGGACCTGGGGCCAACGTCCTGACTTTC.

The rearrangement uses TRBV29-1 and TRBJ2-2; TRBD2 matches 8 bases. The CDR3 covers 14 residues. V lost 4 bases to trimming and J lost 5 bases; unmatched junction nucleotides: 6. Germline CDR1 and CDR2: SQVTM and ANQGSEA. The CDR3 region has the DNA TGCAGCGTTGGTAGACTAGCGAGAACCGGGGAGCTGTTTTTT. This encodes CSVGRLARTGELFF.

The J gene is TRBJ1-5, the V gene TRBV19; D uncertain. Trimming pared 2 bases from V and 10 bases from J, leaving 15 bases between. CDR1 is LNHDA, CDR2 SQIVND, per germline (reference sequence). The CDR3 sequence is 14 residues long. CDR3 in amino acids: CASSISSGGTPQHF. The CDR3 nucleotides read TGTGCCAGTAGTATAAGTTCCGGAGGAACTCCCCAGCATTTT. Using reference TRBV19 and TRBJ1-5 for the parts outside the CDR3, the full variable domain is DGGITQSPKYLFRKEGQNVTLSCEQNLNHDAMYWYRQDPGQGLRLIYYSQIVNDFQKGDIAEGYSVSREKKESFPLTVTSAQKNPTAFYLCASSISSGGTPQHFGDGTRLSIL.

The chain is built from TRBV28 and TRBJ2-7; D unclear. V lost 3 bases and J 2 bases, leaving 23 bases between the germline ends. The germline CDR1 and CDR2 sequences are MDHEN and SYDVKM. CDR3 length: 18 residues. In DNA form, the CDR3 reads TGTGCCAGCAGTTTTAGTGGGGTGGGCGTTTCTGCACCCTACGAGCAGTACTTC. Its protein product is CASSFSGVGVSAPYEQYF.

V gene TRBV30 combines with J gene TRBJ1-2, with D perhaps TRBD1 (6 bases). The V end was cut by 4 bases, the J end by 4 bases, with 10 bases between. This CDR3 region has 12 residues. Germline V gives CDR1 GTSNPN, CDR2 SVGIG (reference sequence). The CDR3 loop is CAWTMTGYGYTF. Written as DNA, the CDR3 is TGTGCCTGGACGATGACAGGCTATGGCTACACCTTC.

V is TRBV5-6 and J is TRBJ2-7, with TRBD1 as a possible D gene (5 bases). V was shortened by 0 bases and J by 4 bases, with 5 bases between the two germline ends. The V gene's germline CDR1 is SGHDT and CDR2 YYEEEE. The CDR3 spans 12 residues. The CDR3 coding sequence is TGTGCCAGCAGCTTGGACAGGTACGAGCAGTACTTC. Translating it yields CASSLDRYEQYF.

This chain uses TRBV7-8 with TRBJ2-5, with D hard to call. V gave up 1 base and J gave up 5 bases, with 14 bases separating them. Looked up from germline, CDR1 is SGHVS and CDR2 is FQNEAQ. The CDR3 has 15 residues. The CDR3 loop reads CASSLVPPPGETQYF. The DNA of the CDR3 is TGTGCCAGCAGCTTAGTCCCCCCACCCGGGGAGACCCAGTACTTC.

The V gene is TRBV27, the J gene TRBJ2-5; 8 nucleotides align to TRBD2. CDR3 size: 15 residues. The junction had 6 bases not matched to a gene; V was cut back by 2 bases and J by 4 bases. Germline V CDR1 and CDR2: MNHEY, SMNVEV (reference sequence). CDR3 residues: CASSLGVLAGETQYF. The DNA for the CDR3 is TGTGCCAGCAGTTTAGGAGTTCTAGCGGGAGAGACCCAGTACTTC.

The chain combines TRBV11-3 with TRBJ2-2, with D unresolved. CDR1 and CDR2 (germline): SGHNT, YENEEA. The CDR3 is 13 residues long. V lost 3 bases, J lost 7 bases, and 9 bases lay in between. The CDR3 DNA reads TGTGCCAGCAGCTTCTCTATGAGCGGGGAGCTGTTTTTT. This sequence encodes CASSFSMSGELFF.

The chain employs TRBV30 and TRBJ2-7; 14 positions match TRBD2. The V segment lost 0 bases and the J segment 4 bases; nucleotides outside the gene matches: 8. The CDR3 is made up of 17 amino acids. Per germline, CDR1 GTSNPN and CDR2 SVGIG (reference sequence). CDR3: CAWSVLPGTSGSYEQYF. In DNA, the CDR3 is TGTGCCTGGAGTGTCCTCCCCGGGACTAGCGGGAGTTACGAGCAGTACTTC. Complete variable domain (other parts from reference TRBV30 and TRBJ2-7): SQTIHQWPATLVQPVGSPLSLECTVEGTSNPNLYWYRQAAGRGLQLLFYSVGIGQISSEVPQNLSASRPQDRQFILSSKKLLLSDSGFYLCAWSVLPGTSGSYEQYFGPGTRLTVT.

The J gene is TRBJ2-3, the V gene TRBV7-9; weak D call: TRBD2 (6 bases). Trimming stripped 3 bases from V and 6 bases from J, with 16 bases between. The CDR3 spans 15 residues. CDR1 SEHNR and CDR2 FQNEAQ come from the germline V gene (reference sequence). In DNA form, the CDR3 reads TGTGCCAGCAGCTTTGAGCGGGCGGGGTCCGATACGCAGTATTTT. Protein product: CASSFERAGSDTQYF.

The rearrangement links TRBV4-1 to TRBJ1-5; no firm D call. V gave up 1 base and J gave up 7 bases, with 14 bases separating them. Germline lookup yields CDR1 MGHRA and CDR2 YSYEKL. The CDR3 covers 15 residues. The CDR3 DNA reads as TGCGCCAGCAGCCAAGGGCCCGGGGAGAGGCAGCCCCAGCATTTT. This sequence encodes CASSQGPGERQPQHF.

The J gene is TRBJ2-7, the V gene TRBV18; 13 nucleotides match TRBD2. Germline CDR1 and CDR2: KGHSH and LQKENI. This CDR3 is 18 amino acids long. The junction had 8 bases not matched to a gene; V was cut back by 3 bases and J by 0 bases. The CDR3 loop is CASSPRTSGGLLSYEQYF. CDR3 bases: TGTGCCAGCTCACCCCGGACTAGCGGGGGCCTTCTCTCCTACGAGCAGTACTTC.

This clone was observed once. This chain links TRBV27 with TRBJ1-5, with D perhaps matching TRBD1 (5 bases). Per the germline V gene, CDR1 is MNHEY and CDR2 is SMNVEV (reference sequence). Deletions cut 1 base from V and 4 bases from J, with 23 bases between. This CDR3 comprises 19 residues. The CDR3 protein is CASSLWGDPSTQVNQPQHF. The CDR3 region has the DNA TGTGCCAGCAGTTTATGGGGGGATCCGAGTACCCAAGTTAATCAGCCCCAGCATTTT.

The chain combines TRBV27 with TRBJ1-5; D is possibly TRBD1 (5 bases). Trimming cost V 3 bases and J 0 bases, with 6 bases left between them. The CDR3 spans 14 residues. Germline loops: CDR1 MNHEY, CDR2 SMNVEV (reference sequence). The CDR3 coding sequence is TGTGCCAGCAGTTTCAGGGATAGCAATCAGCCCCAGCATTTT. Translating gives CASSFRDSNQPQHF.